These 5 T cell receptor beta chains were sequenced from one sample in a study of blood T cell repertoires in COVID-19. Using immunoSEQ multiplex PCR, the repertoire was profiled, and TCRdb retains in-frame clones only, with some absent. This sample has about 310,000 clones; about nine tenths occur once, and the top ten carry just under 9%. Material: PBMCs or T cells enriched from blood (not recorded which). Every receptor here comes from a woman between 18 and 29 years old who had recovered from COVID-19.

This clone was counted between two and nine times. The chain carries TRBV28 and TRBJ1-1; TRBD1 matches 10 bases. Per germline, CDR1 MDHEN and CDR2 SYDVKM. Trimming removed 6 bases from V and 6 bases from J; junction bases left unmatched: 10. The CDR3 sequence is 15 residues long. CDR3 sequence (DNA): TGTGCCAGCAGAGGGACAGGGGCCCCCAGATCTGAAGCTTTCTTT. Translating gives CASRGTGAPRSEAFF.

The chain employs TRBV27 and TRBJ2-5; the match to TRBD2 covers 7 bases. Per germline, CDR1 MNHEY and CDR2 SMNVEV (reference sequence). The CDR3 covers 14 residues. After removal of 4 bases from V and 0 bases from J, the junction contained 2 bases not matched to a gene. DNA of the CDR3: TGTGCCAGCAGTTCCCTAGCGGACCAAGAGACCCAGTACTTC. Translating it yields CASSSLADQETQYF.

The chain uses TRBV5-1 and TRBJ2-3, with TRBD2 identical over 13 bases. Germline V CDR1 and CDR2: SGHRS, YFSETQ. This CDR3 has 16 amino acids. The trim removed 3 bases at V and 6 bases at J, leaving 7 bases unmatched. In DNA, the CDR3 is TGCGCCAGCAGCTATCGACTAGCGGGAGGAGGGGATACGCAGTATTTT. It specifies CASSYRLAGGGDTQYF.

The chain links TRBV4-1 to TRBJ2-4, with TRBD1 matching over 7 bases. With V trimmed by 1 base and J by 0 bases, 3 bases remained unmatched. Germline V gives CDR1 MGHRA, CDR2 YSYEKL. The CDR3 extends over 16 amino acids. CDR3 residues: CASSQGTGVAKNIQYF. CDR3 DNA sequence: TGCGCCAGCAGCCAAGGGACAGGAGTAGCCAAAAACATTCAGTACTTC.

V and J are TRBV11-2 and TRBJ2-7, with 7 bases lining up with TRBD1. The CDR3 covers 15 residues. V was clipped by 5 bases and J by 3 bases; unmatched bases: 10. Germline CDR1 SGHAT, CDR2 FQNNGV. CDR3 nucleotide sequence: TGTGCCAGCAGCCCCCGGACAGGAGGTGGCTACGAGCAGTACTTC. Protein product: CASSPRTGGGYEQYF.